Listed below are T cell receptor beta chains from one sample, sequenced in a study of blood T cell repertoires in COVID-19. The assay was immunoSEQ multiplex PCR, and TCRdb's table has in-frame clones only and misses some. The sample holds 200,000 or so clones, approximately 81% seen once. Material: peripheral blood. The receptors derive from a human donor in a cohort sampled during active COVID-19. The CDR3 runs from the conserved cysteine through the conserved F or W. The D gene is left open where the match is weak. For some rows the clone size is stated as once, few or many, or as a class when expanded; others skip it.

cdr3_aa: CASSYSGQSTDTQYF; cdr3_nt: TGTGCCAGCAGTTACTCGGGGCAGAGCACAGATACGCAGTATTTT; j_call: TRBJ2-3; clone_size: -; d_call: -; v_call: TRBV6-5
cdr3_aa: CASSLGTANQPQHF; cdr3_nt: TGTGCCAGCAGCTTGGGCACAGCTAATCAGCCCCAGCATTTT; j_call: TRBJ1-5; clone_size: -; d_call: -; v_call: TRBV7-9
cdr3_aa: CASSPSGGAYNEQFF; cdr3_nt: TGTGCCAGCTCACCATCTGGAGGGGCTTACAATGAGCAGTTCTTC; j_call: TRBJ2-1; clone_size: -; d_call: -; v_call: TRBV18
cdr3_aa: CASSSLLAGGNEQFF; cdr3_nt: TGTGCCAGCAGCTCTTTACTAGCGGGGGGCAATGAGCAGTTCTTC; j_call: TRBJ2-1; clone_size: -; d_call: TRBD2; v_call: TRBV7-9
cdr3_aa: CASSADTGTEAFF; cdr3_nt: TGCGCCAGCAGCGCAGACACTGGCACTGAAGCTTTCTTT; j_call: TRBJ1-1; clone_size: -; d_call: -; v_call: TRBV5-1
cdr3_aa: CASSGGGRDTEAFF; cdr3_nt: TGCGCCAGCAGCGGTGGGGGGAGGGACACTGAAGCTTTCTTT; j_call: TRBJ1-1; clone_size: -; d_call: -; v_call: TRBV5-1
cdr3_aa: CASSDGLDRAHYGYTF; cdr3_nt: TGTGCCAGCAGTGATGGATTGGACAGGGCCCACTATGGCTACACCTTC; j_call: TRBJ1-2; clone_size: -; d_call: TRBD1; v_call: TRBV9
cdr3_aa: CASSLGLGSTDTQYF; cdr3_nt: TGTGCCAGCAGTTTGGGACTTGGGAGCACAGATACGCAGTATTTT; j_call: TRBJ2-3; clone_size: -; d_call: -; v_call: TRBV28
cdr3_aa: CASSERLNSPLHF; cdr3_nt: TGTGCCAGCAGTGAACGTTTAAATTCACCCCTCCACTTT; j_call: TRBJ1-6; clone_size: -; d_call: -; v_call: TRBV6-1
cdr3_aa: CASSPNTNTEAFF; cdr3_nt: TGTGCCAGCTCACCAAACACAAACACTGAAGCTTTCTTT; j_call: TRBJ1-1; clone_size: -; d_call: -; v_call: TRBV18
cdr3_aa: CAISVTSGRTTFSYNEQFF; cdr3_nt: TGTGCCATCAGCGTGACTAGCGGGAGGACTACTTTCTCCTACAATGAGCAGTTCTTC; j_call: TRBJ2-1; clone_size: -; d_call: TRBD2; v_call: TRBV10-3
cdr3_aa: CASSYYLRTDTQYF; cdr3_nt: TGTGCCAGCAGTTACTATCTTCGCACAGATACGCAGTATTTT; j_call: TRBJ2-3; clone_size: few; d_call: -; v_call: TRBV6-6